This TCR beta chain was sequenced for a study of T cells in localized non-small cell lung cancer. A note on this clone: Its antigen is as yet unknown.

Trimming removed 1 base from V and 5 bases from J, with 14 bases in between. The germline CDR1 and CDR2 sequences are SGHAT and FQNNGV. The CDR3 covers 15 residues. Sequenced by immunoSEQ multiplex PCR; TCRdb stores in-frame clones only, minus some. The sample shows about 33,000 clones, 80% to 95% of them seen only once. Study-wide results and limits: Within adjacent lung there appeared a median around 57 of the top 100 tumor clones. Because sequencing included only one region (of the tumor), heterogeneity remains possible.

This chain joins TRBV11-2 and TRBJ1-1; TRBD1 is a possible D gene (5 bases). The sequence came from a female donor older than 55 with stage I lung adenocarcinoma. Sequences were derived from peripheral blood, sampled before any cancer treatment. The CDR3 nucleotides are TGTGCCAGCAGCTTAGGGCGGGGCCGGAGAACTGAAGCTTTCTTT. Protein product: CASSLGRGRRTEAFF.